This TCR beta chain was sequenced during a study of blood T cell repertoires in COVID-19 (dated by TCRdb to between 2020 and 2021). In terms of the full investigation: The collaborator samples originated in the United States, Italy and Spain and spanned the acute and convalescent phases of COVID-19. The prospective study material was composed of cDNA or gDNA derived from T cells, B-cell-depleted T cells, or PBMCs. Deeply sampled blood TCRbeta repertoires from subjects exposed to, actively infected with, or recovered from COVID-19 were included in the dataset. The repertoires were released in a freely available public database meant as a resource for research on the immune response to SARS-CoV-2. The samples were drawn from two sources: the first 160 participants of the ongoing ImmuneRACE study, and 1,000 to 1,500 subjects contributed by 6 global collaborators. Nearly every sample came with metadata listing a de-identified subject ID, COVID-19 status, age in years and sex. Where available, HLA class I and class II types were taken from metadata supplied by the sample provider and were not determined by assay-based typing.

The study at large found these results: The amount of clinical and demographic metadata varied by source and participant and was provided uncurated.

As regards this clone: Its recognized antigen is unknown. No much larger clone is present one base from it, and per-base qualities are unavailable.

CDR1 is given as SEHNR and CDR2 as FQNEAQ, both from the germline V gene (reference sequence). V is pared back by 5 bases and J by 9 bases, with 14 bases lying between the germline termini. CDR3 length: 13 amino acids, cysteine to phenylalanine. Only CDR3 DNA is held: 39 bases, read in frame from base 1. Each collaborating institution followed its own protocols to collect whole blood in K2EDTA tubes. For TCRbeta analysis, collaborators shipped samples as frozen whole blood, isolated PBMCs, or DNA extracted from either of those sample types. TCRbeta CDR3 regions were amplified from genomic DNA using the immunoSEQ Assay, a bias-controlled multiplex PCR. The study's own analysis went as follows. The number of nucleated cells in each sample was estimated by amplification of reference gene primers within the assay. To quantify the absolute abundance of each unique TCRbeta CDR3 rearrangement, sequence reads were collapsed and filtered. Productive Simpson clonality was computed per sample as the square root of Simpson's diversity index over productive rearrangements. Imported from immuneACCESS, the table was reduced by TCRdb to in-frame sequences with V and J called. These copies leave out some clones; in studies compared against another copy, an unresolved V gene accounts for under half, and the cause of the remainder is not known. That table gives V, J and clone size, and the DNA gave D and trimming. Recorded for this sample are around 100,000 clones; roughly 92% of them occurred a single time. The ten largest clones capture about 1% of the sample.

The chain links TRBV7-9 with TRBJ2-1; perhaps TRBD2 is the D gene, with 5 bases matching. This clonotype was obtained from a man aged 60-69 years with acute or convalescent COVID-19. Sequences were obtained from peripheral blood. The CDR3 reads CASSGSVGGEQFF. The DNA is as follows: TGTGCCAGCAGCGGTTCCGTCGGAGGTGAGCAGTTCTTC.